Shown below are 23 T cell receptor beta chains from a single sample sequenced in a study of vaccination and CD4 T cells after COVID-19. Described treatment: roughly ten-day PBMC culture with coronavirus spike peptide pools or control peptides (ViraFEST assay). These receptors lack a known antigen. Once obtained from cultured CD4+ T cells, the DNA was sequenced using the Oncomine TCR Beta short-read assay. TCRdb reanalysed the PCR reads using MiXCR and keeps one entry per CDR3 protein. The data hold 8,500 to 9,500 distinct CDR3 sequences, with under 75% observed a single time. The sample here was cultured CD4+ T cells from blood, taken after SARS-CoV-2 vaccination. These receptor sequences come from a human donor with COVID-19.

The chain combines TRBV7-2 with TRBJ2-2; D tentatively fits TRBD1 or TRBD2 (5 bases each). The germline V and J ends were trimmed by 4 bases and 6 bases, with 12 bases remaining between them. Germline assignment: CDR1 SGHTA and CDR2 FQGNSA. This CDR3 comprises 14 residues. Written as DNA, the CDR3 is TGTGCCAGCAGCTCCTTCCAGGGACCCGGGGAGCTGTTTTTT. It specifies CASSSFQGPGELFF.

This clonotype was picked up a small number of times. The V call is TRBV7-2, the J call TRBJ1-2; a possible D gene is TRBD1 (5 bases). Per the germline V gene, CDR1 is SGHTA and CDR2 is FQGNSA. The V end lost 5 bases, the J end lost 6 bases, and 16 bases lay between the germline ends. This CDR3 is built from 14 residues. The CDR3 here is CASSRRVAYDGYTF. CDR3 nucleotide sequence: TGTGCCAGCAGCCGCAGGGTGGCCTATGATGGCTACACCTTC.

This clonotype has more than one count but fewer than ten. The chain combines TRBV15 with TRBJ1-2; unclear D gene. Germline CDR1 and CDR2: LNHNV and YYDKDF (reference sequence). Trimming left V 3 bases short and J 4 bases short, with 6 bases between. The CDR3 sequence is 12 residues long. In DNA, the CDR3 is TGTGCCACCAGCAGTGGAGCCTATGGCTACACCTTC. This translates into CATSSGAYGYTF.

This clonotype was recorded only once. V gene TRBV12-5 combines with J gene TRBJ2-7; possibly TRBD1 for D (7 bases). In germline, CDR1 is LGHNT, CDR2 FRNRAP. The V gene lost 7 bases and the J gene lost 9 bases, with 25 bases spanning the gap. The CDR3 runs 15 residues. CDR3 in amino acids: CASALEGAGGTGQYF. Here the CDR3 DNA reads TGTGCTAGTGCCCTGGAGGGAGCAGGGGGGACGGGGCAGTACTTC.

There are a few counts of this clonotype. The chain carries TRBV19 and TRBJ1-2; D is unclear. Germline lookup yields CDR1 LNHDA and CDR2 SQIVND (reference sequence). This CDR3 contains 14 residues. Trimming took off 3 bases at V and 2 bases at J, with 10 bases between the two ends. The CDR3 sequence: CASSMRSTNYGYTF. Written as DNA, the CDR3 is TGTGCCAGTAGTATGCGGTCAACCAACTATGGCTACACCTTC.

This sequence joins TRBV5-1 and TRBJ2-7, with TRBD1 matching over 11 bases. V lost 4 bases, J lost 7 bases, and 10 bases stayed unmatched. Germline V CDR1 and CDR2: SGHRS, YFSETQ. The CDR3 contains 15 residues. The CDR3 spells CASSPRAGQGGEQYF. For the CDR3, the DNA is TGCGCCAGCAGCCCTCGAGCGGGACAGGGGGGGGAGCAGTACTTC.

This clonotype turned up a few times. V gene TRBV6-1 combines with J gene TRBJ2-3; TRBD1 matches 7 bases. The CDR3 extends over 13 amino acids. The V gene's germline CDR1 is MNHNS and CDR2 SASEGT. V was pared by 4 bases and J by 6 bases, with 4 bases of the junction left unmatched. The CDR3 DNA is TGTGCCAGCAGTGCTTCCAGGGGGGATACGCAGTATTTT. Its translation is CASSASRGDTQYF.

The chain couples TRBV5-5 to TRBJ1-2, with D perhaps TRBD1 (5 bases). CDR1 and CDR2 from the germline V gene are SGHKS and YYEKEE (reference sequence). CDR3 length: 14 amino acids. With 2 bases removed from V and 9 bases from J, the gap between germline ends came to 17 bases. For the CDR3, the DNA is TGTGCCAGCAGCTTCCAGGACGGGACGTCACGCTACACCTTC. Its translation is CASSFQDGTSRYTF.

V is TRBV6-1 and J is TRBJ1-6, with D possibly matching TRBD1 (5 bases). This CDR3 spans 16 amino acids. Germline V lookup: CDR1 MNHNS, CDR2 SASEGT. Trimming shortened V by 6 bases and J by 3 bases, and 15 bases separated the two germline ends. CDR3 in DNA: TGTGCCAGCAGACAGACAGACAGTAACTATAATTCACCCCTCCACTTT. Its translation is CASRQTDSNYNSPLHF.

The V and J genes are TRBV6-4 and TRBJ1-2, with TRBD1 as a possible D gene (6 bases). The CDR3 is 13 residues long. CDR1 is MRHNA, CDR2 SNTAGT, per germline. Trimming pared 7 bases from V and 4 bases from J, leaving 13 bases between. The CDR3 region is CASTTGDRYGYTF. DNA for the CDR3: TGTGCCAGCACGACAGGCGATCGCTATGGCTACACCTTC.

The rearrangement links TRBV11-3 to TRBJ1-1; D possibly corresponds to TRBD1 (6 bases). CDR3 size: 12 residues. Germline V lookup: CDR1 SGHNT, CDR2 YENEEA. V was trimmed by 5 bases and J by 8 bases, leaving 12 bases between them. CDR3 sequence: CASSQNRVEAFF. The CDR3 nucleotides read TGTGCCAGCAGCCAAAACAGGGTGGAAGCTTTCTTT.

This clonotype was counted only a few times. The chain combines TRBV20-1 with TRBJ2-7, with TRBD2 matching over 8 bases. The CDR3 consists of 15 residues. The ends lost 6 bases at V and 2 bases at J; junction bases unmatched: 12. Germline loops: CDR1 DFQATT, CDR2 SNEGSKA (reference sequence). The DNA of the CDR3 is TGCAGTGCGAAAGCTCTGTTAGCGGGACCCTACGAGCAGTACTTC. Translated, it gives CSAKALLAGPYEQYF.

The V and J genes are TRBV6-1 and TRBJ1-5; D gene unclear. This CDR3 is built from 16 residues. Trimming took off 7 bases at V and 0 bases at J, with 16 bases between the two ends. Germline CDR1 and CDR2: MNHNS and SASEGT. CDR3 sequence (DNA): TGTGCCAGCATTTCCGAGGTACTCCGTAGCAATCAGCCCCAGCATTTT. Translation gives CASISEVLRSNQPQHF.

The gene calls are TRBV25-1 and TRBJ2-5, with D unresolved. Germline loops: CDR1 MGHDK, CDR2 SYGVNS. Trimming removed 0 bases at V and 5 bases at J, with 7 bases between. CDR3 length equals 13 residues. The CDR3 here is CASSEYGRETQYF. The CDR3, as DNA: TGTGCCAGCAGTGAATATGGCAGGGAGACCCAGTACTTC. The complete variable domain, with remaining parts taken from reference TRBV25-1 and TRBJ2-5, reads EADIYQTPRYLVIGTGKKITLECSQTMGHDKMYWYQQDPGMELHLIHYSYGVNSTEKGDLSSESTVSRIRTEHFPLTLESARPSHTSQYLCASSEYGRETQYFGPGTRLLVL.

This clonotype is judged medium-sized. V usage is TRBV30 and J usage is TRBJ1-5; weak D call: TRBD1 (6 bases). The germline gives CDR1 GTSNPN, CDR2 SVGIG (reference sequence). CDR3 size: 14 residues. V lost 3 bases and J lost 0, with 9 bases in between. CDR3 residues: CAWSPTGSNQPQHF. The CDR3 DNA sequence: TGTGCCTGGAGCCCGACAGGTAGCAATCAGCCCCAGCATTTT.

To note about this clonotype: Germline is not matched at one junction end, which may reflect a read error. The rearrangement uses TRBV6-1 and TRBJ1-5, with 11 positions matching TRBD1. Germline V lookup: CDR1 MNHNS, CDR2 SASEGT. The CDR3 has 15 amino acids. The chain's CDR3 is CASSGRTGGELPRHF. The CDR3 nucleotides read TGTGCCAGCAGTGGACGGACAGGGGGCGAATTGCCCCGGCATTTT.

This clonotype was observed a handful of times. The chain recombines TRBV5-8 with TRBJ1-5, with D uncertain. Germline V CDR1 and CDR2: SGHTS, YDEGEE. V dropped 1 base and J dropped 4 bases, with 12 bases sitting between them. CDR3 length equals 15 residues. As DNA, the CDR3 is TGTGCCAGCAGCTTGCACAGCTTAATGAATCAGCCCCAGCATTTT. Protein product: CASSLHSLMNQPQHF.

This CDR3 is CASRPGLAVSYEQYF. CDR3 nucleotide sequence: TGTGCCAGCAGGCCGGGACTAGCGGTCTCCTACGAGCAGTACTTC. V gene TRBV2 combines with J gene TRBJ2-7, with 11 bases lining up with TRBD2. Germline CDR1 and CDR2: SNHLY and FYNNEI. The CDR3 covers 15 residues. V lost 6 bases and J lost 0; bases outside the gene matches: 4.

This rearrangement joins TRBV18 to TRBJ1-1; perhaps TRBD1 as D (5 bases). The CDR3 length is 13 residues. V lost 2 bases and J 3 bases, leaving 7 bases between the germline ends. Germline lookup yields CDR1 KGHSH and CDR2 LQKENI. Here the CDR3 DNA reads TGTGCCAGCTCACCATGGGGGTACACTGAAGCTTTCTTT. It encodes CASSPWGYTEAFF.

The V and J genes are TRBV7-2 and TRBJ2-4; the D gene is possibly TRBD2 (6 bases). The CDR3 is 17 amino acids. V lost 6 bases and J lost 0, with 18 bases in between. Germline lookup yields CDR1 SGHTA and CDR2 FQGNSA. CDR3 sequence (DNA): TGTGCCAGCAGTGCAGTCAGCGGACTACTAGCCAAAAACATTCAGTACTTC. It encodes CASSAVSGLLAKNIQYF.

V is TRBV20-1 and J is TRBJ1-6; TRBD1 might be the D (5 bases). CDR3 length: 15 amino acids. The V end was cut by 3 bases, the J end by 8 bases, with 17 bases between. In germline, CDR1 is DFQATT, CDR2 SNEGSKA (reference sequence). CDR3 coding DNA: TGCAGTGCTAGCCGGGGCGCTATATCCGATTCACCCCTCCACTTT. Encoded protein: CSASRGAISDSPLHF.

The CDR3: CAWRLFGRNLPEAFF. As DNA, the CDR3 is TGTGCCTGGAGGTTATTCGGACGGAACCTACCAGAAGCTTTCTTT. V and J are TRBV30 and TRBJ1-1, with D hard to call. The germline V gene has CDR1 GTSNPN and CDR2 SVGIG (reference sequence). The V and J ends lost 3 bases and 8 bases respectively, with 22 bases between them. The CDR3 contains 15 residues.

This clonotype was detected only a few times. The chain couples TRBV6-1 to TRBJ2-7, with 9 bases identical to TRBD1. Germline loops: CDR1 MNHNS, CDR2 SASEGT. The J segment lost 6 bases and the V segment lost 6 bases, leaving 9 bases of the junction unmatched. This CDR3 contains 14 residues. Written as DNA, the CDR3 is TGTGCCAGCAGAGGGGGGGGACAGGGCGGCGAGCAGTACTTC. Residues: CASRGGGQGGEQYF.